Listed below are T cell receptor beta chains from one sample, sequenced in a study of regulatory T cells in long-lasting Graves disease. TCRdb itself ran the multiplex PCR reads through MiXCR, one entry per CDR3 protein. This sample has about 220,000 distinct CDR3 sequences, with about 19% found just once. This sample also belongs to another study, concerning T cells in Graves' hyperthyroidism and ophthalmopathy.

The material sequenced was peripheral blood mononuclear cells (PBMCs), taken at new diagnosis, from a patient treated with antithyroid drugs. Source of these receptors: a woman in her twenties or thirties with Graves disease. The CDR3 runs from the conserved cysteine through the conserved F or W. D genes are given only for firm matches. A clone size is listed for some rows: how often the clone was seen (once, few, many), or a class if it is expanded.

many	TRBV2	TRBJ1-2	-	CASSEISFRANYGYTF	TGTGCCAGCAGTGAAATCTCGTTTAGAGCTAACTATGGCTACACCTTC
many	TRBV7-9	TRBJ2-7	-	CASSFSPGEEQYF	TGTGCCAGCAGCTTTTCCCCAGGGGAAGAGCAGTACTTC
many	TRBV7-9	TRBJ1-1	TRBD1	CASSSQGAGAEAFF	TGTGCCAGCAGCTCACAGGGGGCAGGGGCTGAAGCTTTCTTT
many	TRBV27	TRBJ1-3	-	CASSRNTGYSGNTIYF	TGTGCCAGCAGTCGTAATACAGGTTACTCTGGAAACACCATATATTTT
-	TRBV6-1	TRBJ1-2	TRBD1	CASSEVTGGDGYTF	TGTGCCAGCAGCGAAGTGACAGGGGGCGATGGCTACACCTTC
many	TRBV28	TRBJ1-6	-	CASSLGQGGNNSPLHF	TGTGCCAGCAGTTTAGGCCAGGGTGGGAATAATTCACCCCTCCACTTT
many	TRBV9	TRBJ2-7	-	CASSGEGVVTGEQYF	TGTGCCAGCAGCGGCGAGGGGGTTGTCACGGGCGAGCAGTACTTC
many	TRBV3-1	TRBJ2-2	-	CASSQVQGGTGELFF	TGTGCCAGCAGCCAAGTGCAGGGAGGCACCGGGGAGCTGTTTTTT
many	TRBV20-1	TRBJ2-3	-	CSGAFTDTQYF	TGCAGTGGGGCCTTCACAGATACGCAGTATTTT
once	TRBV20-1	TRBJ1-5	TRBD1	CSARVGAGGTGQPQHF	TGCAGTGCTAGAGTTGGAGCAGGGGGGACAGGGCAGCCCCAGCATTTT
many	TRBV2	TRBJ1-5	-	CASSKQGDQPQHF	TGTGCCAGCAGTAAACAGGGAGACCAGCCCCAGCATTTT
-	TRBV5-1	TRBJ1-2	-	CASRRAGGDGYGYTF	TGCGCCAGCAGGAGAGCTGGGGGCGACGGCTATGGCTACACCTTC
few	TRBV19	TRBJ1-1	TRBD1	CASRPTGGVNTEAFF	TGTGCCAGTAGACCTACAGGGGGCGTGAACACTGAAGCTTTCTTT
many	TRBV12-3/TRBV12-4	TRBJ1-2	-	CASSLEAGGGYTF	TGTGCCAGCAGTTTAGAGGCTGGGGGTGGCTACACCTTC
many	TRBV19	TRBJ2-7	TRBD2	CASSSTSGLYYEQYF	TGTGCCAGTAGTTCAACTAGCGGATTATACTACGAGCAGTACTTC
many	TRBV28	TRBJ1-1	-	CASMWVMNTEAFF	TGTGCCAGCATGTGGGTCATGAACACTGAAGCTTTCTTT
few	TRBV6-1	TRBJ2-7	TRBD1	CASSEAGWDSYYEQYF	TGTGCCAGCAGTGAGGCGGGTTGGGACAGCTACTACGAGCAGTACTTC
many	TRBV11-2	TRBJ2-1	-	CASSPSSTSYNEQFF	TGTGCCAGCAGCCCCTCTAGCACCTCCTACAATGAGCAGTTCTTC
-	TRBV9	TRBJ1-1	-	CASSAIGGSTEAFF	TGTGCCAGCAGCGCAATAGGCGGGAGCACTGAAGCTTTCTTT
many	TRBV4-2	TRBJ1-1	-	CASSQEFEGRDTEAFF	TGTGCCAGCAGCCAAGAGTTCGAGGGGAGGGACACTGAAGCTTTCTTT
many	TRBV18	TRBJ1-1	-	CASTDGQNTEAFF	TGTGCCAGCACGGACGGGCAGAACACTGAAGCTTTCTTT
many	TRBV2	TRBJ2-7	TRBD1	CASSGDRGYEQYF	TGTGCCAGCAGTGGGGACAGGGGGTACGAGCAGTACTTC
-	TRBV7-8	TRBJ1-4	-	CASRLKGLTNEKLFF	TGTGCCAGCCGGCTGAAGGGTTTAACTAATGAAAAACTGTTTTTT
many	TRBV18	TRBJ2-6	TRBD1	CASSPLTGALSGANVLTF	TGTGCCAGCTCACCCTTGACAGGGGCTCTCTCTGGGGCCAACGTCCTGACTTTC
many	TRBV2	TRBJ1-1	-	CASSDSSSNTEAFF	TGTGCCAGCAGTGATTCCTCATCGAACACTGAAGCTTTCTTT
many	TRBV15	TRBJ2-5	-	CATSSPPRAETQYF	TGTGCCACCAGCAGCCCCCCAAGGGCAGAGACCCAGTACTTC
-	TRBV30	TRBJ1-6	-	CAWKDSLNSPLHF	TGTGCCTGGAAAGACAGTTTAAATTCACCCCTCCACTTT
many	TRBV6-2/TRBV6-3	TRBJ2-7	TRBD1	CASSLGQGGAYEQYF	TGTGCCAGCAGCCTGGGACAGGGGGGGGCCTACGAGCAGTACTTC
many	TRBV7-8	TRBJ2-1	TRBD2	CASSLGGGGANEQFF	TGTGCCAGCAGCTTAGGTGGCGGGGGGGCGAATGAGCAGTTCTTC
-	TRBV7-9	TRBJ2-7	TRBD1	CASSSGTGGLARYF	TGTGCCAGCAGCTCCGGGACAGGGGGTTTGGCTAGGTACTTC
many	TRBV12-3/TRBV12-4	TRBJ1-4	TRBD1	CASSQGGIANEKLFF	TGTGCCAGCAGTCAGGGGGGTATAGCTAATGAAAAACTGTTTTTT
once	TRBV28	TRBJ2-7	-	CASSFFGSYYEQYF	TGTGCCAGCAGTTTTTTCGGGAGCTACTACGAGCAGTACTTC
many	TRBV2	TRBJ1-4	-	CASSYTLGEKLFF	TGTGCCAGCAGTTACACGTTAGGGGAAAAACTGTTTTTT
few	TRBV7-8	TRBJ2-5	TRBD2	CASSQILAGAGETQYF	TGTGCCAGCAGCCAGATCCTAGCGGGGGCCGGGGAGACCCAGTACTTC
many	TRBV11-2	TRBJ2-7	TRBD1	CASSKKRMGQPSYEQYF	TGTGCCAGCAGCAAAAAGCGGATGGGACAGCCATCCTACGAGCAGTACTTC
many	TRBV12-3/TRBV12-4	TRBJ2-2	-	CASRGRGNTGELFF	TGTGCCAGCAGAGGCAGGGGAAACACCGGGGAGCTGTTTTTT
many	TRBV20-1	TRBJ2-1	-	CSATEPRGNEQFF	TGCAGTGCGACCGAACCTCGAGGGAATGAGCAGTTCTTC
-	TRBV5-5	TRBJ1-2	-	CAGSLDQGGGYTF	TGTGCCGGCAGCTTGGACCAGGGTGGTGGCTACACCTTC
-	TRBV7-9	TRBJ2-1	-	CASSLADNPANNEQFF	TGTGCCAGCAGCTTAGCGGACAATCCGGCCAACAATGAGCAGTTCTTC
few	TRBV7-6	TRBJ1-2	-	CASSLNSMAGRPQGYTF	TGTGCCAGCAGCTTAAATAGTATGGCAGGCCGTCCGCAAGGCTACACCTTC
many	TRBV30	TRBJ1-1	-	CAWSVRSSEAFF	TGTGCCTGGAGTGTAAGGAGCTCCGAAGCTTTCTTT
many	TRBV20-1	TRBJ2-1	-	CSARDHSSYNEQFF	TGCAGTGCTAGAGACCACAGCTCCTACAATGAGCAGTTCTTC
many	TRBV27	TRBJ2-7	TRBD1	CASSFPKTSGTGAYEQYF	TGTGCCAGCAGTTTCCCGAAGACCTCCGGGACAGGGGCCTACGAGCAGTACTTC
many	TRBV19	TRBJ1-1	-	CASTPGQSNTEAFF	TGTGCCAGTACTCCGGGACAATCGAACACTGAAGCTTTCTTT
many	TRBV20-1	TRBJ2-3	-	CSAREGLSSTDTQYF	TGCAGTGCTAGGGAGGGACTTTCTAGCACAGATACGCAGTATTTT
many	TRBV28	TRBJ1-5	-	CASSLPGPKLPQHF	TGTGCCAGCAGTTTACCCGGACCAAAACTGCCCCAGCATTTT
many	TRBV6-5	TRBJ1-1	TRBD1	CASSYGTAEAFF	TGTGCCAGCAGTTACGGGACAGCTGAAGCTTTCTTT
many	TRBV7-9	TRBJ1-6	-	CASSPGQGGSSYNSPLHF	TGTGCCAGCAGCCCCGGACAAGGTGGGAGCTCCTATAATTCACCCCTCCACTTT
many	TRBV29-1	TRBJ1-6	TRBD1	CSVATDRDNSPLHF	TGCAGCGTTGCGACGGACAGGGATAATTCACCCCTCCACTTT
many	TRBV6-2/TRBV6-3	TRBJ2-7	TRBD1	CASSHGTGPFGEQYF	TGTGCCAGCAGTCATGGGACAGGGCCCTTCGGCGAGCAGTACTTC
many	TRBV6-1	TRBJ1-6	-	CASSEIGGQKNSPLHF	TGTGCCAGCAGTGAAATCGGGGGGCAGAAAAATTCACCCCTCCACTTT
many	TRBV20-1	TRBJ2-7	-	CSARDGTGAYEQYF	TGCAGTGCTAGAGACGGGACTGGAGCCTACGAGCAGTACTTC
many	TRBV2	TRBJ2-3	TRBD2	CASSVGSGRLDTDTQYF	TGTGCCAGCAGTGTGGGTAGCGGGAGGTTGGATACAGATACGCAGTATTTT
-	TRBV11-2	TRBJ2-2	TRBD2	CASSLGPGRAGGELFF	TGTGCCAGCAGCTTAGGCCCCGGGAGGGCAGGCGGGGAGCTGTTTTTT